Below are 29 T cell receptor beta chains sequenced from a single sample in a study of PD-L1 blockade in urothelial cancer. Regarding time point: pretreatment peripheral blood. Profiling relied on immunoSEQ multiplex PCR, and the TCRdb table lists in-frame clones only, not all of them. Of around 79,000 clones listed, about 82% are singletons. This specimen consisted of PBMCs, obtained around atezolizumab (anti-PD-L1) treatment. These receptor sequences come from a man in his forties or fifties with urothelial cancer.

The CDR3 region is CASSLGDYEQYF. As DNA, the CDR3 is TGTGCCAGCAGCCTCGGGGATTACGAGCAGTACTTC. The rearrangement joins TRBV9 to TRBJ2-7, with D possibly matching TRBD2 (5 bases). Trimming stripped 4 bases from V and 4 bases from J, with 9 bases between. Germline CDR1 and CDR2: SGDLS and YYNGEE. The CDR3 has 12 residues.

CDR3: CAWSYGSEGEKLFF. The CDR3 DNA reads as TGTGCCTGGAGTTACGGGAGCGAGGGTGAAAAACTGTTTTTT. This chain connects TRBV30 to TRBJ1-4; no reliable D call. Germline V gene lookup returns CDR1 GTSNPN and CDR2 SVGIG (reference sequence). Trimming took 2 bases from V and 7 from J, leaving 14 bases between them. The CDR3 runs 14 residues. The variable domain in full, with the rest retrieved from reference TRBV30 and TRBJ1-4, is SQTIHQWPATLVQPVGSPLSLECTVEGTSNPNLYWYRQAAGRGLQLLFYSVGIGQISSEVPQNLSASRPQDRQFILSSKKLLLSDSGFYLCAWSYGSEGEKLFFGSGTQLSVL.

CDR3 nucleotides: TGTGCCAGCAGCGTAGGGAGTAGCTTCGGTGGCTACACCTTC. Amino acid sequence: CASSVGSSFGGYTF. The chain couples TRBV9 to TRBJ1-2; D not resolved. The V end lost 0 bases, the J end lost 7 bases, and 13 bases lay between the germline ends. The CDR3 has 14 amino acids. The germline CDR1 and CDR2 sequences are SGDLS and YYNGEE.

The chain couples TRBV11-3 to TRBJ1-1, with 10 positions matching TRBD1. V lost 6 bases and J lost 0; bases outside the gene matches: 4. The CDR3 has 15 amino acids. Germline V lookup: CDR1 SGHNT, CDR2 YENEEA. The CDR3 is CASSDRGRMNTEAFF. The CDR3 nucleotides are TGTGCCAGCAGTGACAGGGGGCGGATGAACACTGAAGCTTTCTTT.

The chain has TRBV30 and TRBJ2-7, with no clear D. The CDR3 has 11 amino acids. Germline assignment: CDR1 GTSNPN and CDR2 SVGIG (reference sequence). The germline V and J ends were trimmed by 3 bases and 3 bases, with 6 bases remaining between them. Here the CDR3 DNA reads TGTGCCTGGAGGTTCGGCTACGAGCAGTACTTC. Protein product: CAWRFGYEQYF. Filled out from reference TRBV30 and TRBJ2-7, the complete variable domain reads SQTIHQWPATLVQPVGSPLSLECTVEGTSNPNLYWYRQAAGRGLQLLFYSVGIGQISSEVPQNLSASRPQDRQFILSSKKLLLSDSGFYLCAWRFGYEQYFGPGTRLTVT.

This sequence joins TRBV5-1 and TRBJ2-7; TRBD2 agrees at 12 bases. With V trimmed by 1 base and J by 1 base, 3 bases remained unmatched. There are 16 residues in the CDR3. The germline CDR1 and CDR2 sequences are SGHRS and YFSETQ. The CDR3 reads CASSLKTSGGSYEQYF. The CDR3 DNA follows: TGCGCCAGCAGCTTGAAGACTAGCGGGGGTTCCTACGAGCAGTACTTC.

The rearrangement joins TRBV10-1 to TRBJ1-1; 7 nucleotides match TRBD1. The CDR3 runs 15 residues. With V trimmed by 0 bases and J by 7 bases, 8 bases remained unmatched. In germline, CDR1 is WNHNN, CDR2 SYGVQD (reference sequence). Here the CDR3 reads CASSESAGGKNEAFF. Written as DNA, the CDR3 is TGCGCCAGCAGTGAGTCCGCAGGGGGGAAGAATGAAGCTTTCTTT.

The CDR3 nucleotides are TGTGCCAGCCGGGACAGGGGAGGTAATGAGCAGTTCTTC. As protein: CASRDRGGNEQFF. The chain employs TRBV18 and TRBJ2-1; 10 bases line up with TRBD1. The V and J ends lost 8 bases and 7 bases, in that order; junction bases with no gene match: 5. Germline values: CDR1 KGHSH, CDR2 LQKENI. The CDR3 is made up of 13 amino acids.

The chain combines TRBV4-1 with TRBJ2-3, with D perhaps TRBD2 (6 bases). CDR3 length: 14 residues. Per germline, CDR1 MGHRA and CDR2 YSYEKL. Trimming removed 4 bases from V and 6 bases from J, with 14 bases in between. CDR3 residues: CASSRMGGLDTQYF. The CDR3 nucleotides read TGCGCCAGCAGCCGGATGGGGGGACTGGATACGCAGTATTTT.

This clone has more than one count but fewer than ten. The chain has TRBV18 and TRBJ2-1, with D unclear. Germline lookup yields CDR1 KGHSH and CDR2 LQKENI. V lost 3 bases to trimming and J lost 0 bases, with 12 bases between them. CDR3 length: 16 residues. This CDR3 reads CASSPLLSSSYNEQFF. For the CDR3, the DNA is TGTGCCAGCTCACCCCTTCTTTCTAGCTCCTACAATGAGCAGTTCTTC.

The chain's CDR3 is CGGRAEWSTDTQYF. In nucleotides, the CDR3 is TGTGGCGGGAGGGCGGAGTGGAGCACAGATACGCAGTATTTT. V and J are TRBV30 and TRBJ2-3, with 9 bases matching TRBD2. Germline CDR1 and CDR2: GTSNPN and SVGIG (reference sequence). The CDR3 length is 14 residues.

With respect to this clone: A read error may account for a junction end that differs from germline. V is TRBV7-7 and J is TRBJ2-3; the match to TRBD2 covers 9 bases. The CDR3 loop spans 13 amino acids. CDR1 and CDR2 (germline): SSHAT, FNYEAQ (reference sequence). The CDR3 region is CASSFGTSDTQYF. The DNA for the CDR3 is TGTGCTAGCAGCTTCGGGACTAGCGATACGCAGTATTTT.

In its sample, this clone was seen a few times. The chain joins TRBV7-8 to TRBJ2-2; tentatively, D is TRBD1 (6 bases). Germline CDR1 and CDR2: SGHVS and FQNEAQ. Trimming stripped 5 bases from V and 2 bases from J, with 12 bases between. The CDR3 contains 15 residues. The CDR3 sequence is CASSPDRTNTGELFF. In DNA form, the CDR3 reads TGTGCCAGCAGCCCCGACAGGACTAACACCGGGGAGCTGTTTTTT.

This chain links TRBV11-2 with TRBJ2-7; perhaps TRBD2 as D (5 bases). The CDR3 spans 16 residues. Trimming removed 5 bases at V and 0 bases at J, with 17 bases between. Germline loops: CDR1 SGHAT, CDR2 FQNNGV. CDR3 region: CASSPDGGSYSYEQYF. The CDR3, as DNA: TGTGCCAGCAGCCCCGATGGCGGGTCCTACTCCTACGAGCAGTACTTC.

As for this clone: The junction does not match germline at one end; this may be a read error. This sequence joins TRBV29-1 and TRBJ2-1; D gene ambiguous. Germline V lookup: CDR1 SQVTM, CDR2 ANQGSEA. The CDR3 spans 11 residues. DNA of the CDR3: TGCAGCGTCGCACCCCTACGTTTTTTGATCTTC. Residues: CSVAPLRFLIF.

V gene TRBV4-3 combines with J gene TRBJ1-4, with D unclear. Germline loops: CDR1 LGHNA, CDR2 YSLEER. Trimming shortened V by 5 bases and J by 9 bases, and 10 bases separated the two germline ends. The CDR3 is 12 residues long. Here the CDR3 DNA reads TGCGCCAGCAGCAATAACGCGCAAAAACTGTTTTTT. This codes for CASSNNAQKLFF.

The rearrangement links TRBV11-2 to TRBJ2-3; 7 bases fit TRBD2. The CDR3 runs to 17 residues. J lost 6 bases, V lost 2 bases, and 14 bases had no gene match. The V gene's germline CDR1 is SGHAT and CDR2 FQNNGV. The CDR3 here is CASSLLGLRERDDTQYF. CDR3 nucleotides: TGTGCCAGCAGCTTATTGGGGCTCCGGGAGCGGGATGATACGCAGTATTTT. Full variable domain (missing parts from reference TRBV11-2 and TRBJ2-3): EAGVAQSPRYKIIEKRQSVAFWCNPISGHATLYWYQQILGQGPKLLIQFQNNGVVDDSQLPKDRFSAERLKGVDSTLKIQPAKLEDSAVYLCASSLLGLRERDDTQYFGPGTRLTVL.

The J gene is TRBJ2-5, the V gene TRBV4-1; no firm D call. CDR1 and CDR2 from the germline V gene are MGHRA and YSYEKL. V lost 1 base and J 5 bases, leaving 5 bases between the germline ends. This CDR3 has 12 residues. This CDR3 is CASSQVVETQYF. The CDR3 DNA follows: TGCGCCAGCAGCCAAGTAGTGGAGACCCAGTACTTC.

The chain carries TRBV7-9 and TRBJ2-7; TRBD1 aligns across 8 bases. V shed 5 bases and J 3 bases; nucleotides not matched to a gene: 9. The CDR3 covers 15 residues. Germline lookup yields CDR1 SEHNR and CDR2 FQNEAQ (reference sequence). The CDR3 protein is CASSKPGQGDYEQYF. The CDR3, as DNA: TGTGCCAGCAGCAAACCTGGACAGGGAGACTACGAGCAGTACTTC.

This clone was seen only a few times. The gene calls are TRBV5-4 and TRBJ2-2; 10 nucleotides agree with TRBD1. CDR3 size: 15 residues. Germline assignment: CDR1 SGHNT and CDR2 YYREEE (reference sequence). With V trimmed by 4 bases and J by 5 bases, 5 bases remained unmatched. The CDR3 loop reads CASSRQGAPTGELFF. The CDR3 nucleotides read TGTGCCAGCAGCCGACAGGGGGCGCCAACCGGGGAGCTGTTTTTT.

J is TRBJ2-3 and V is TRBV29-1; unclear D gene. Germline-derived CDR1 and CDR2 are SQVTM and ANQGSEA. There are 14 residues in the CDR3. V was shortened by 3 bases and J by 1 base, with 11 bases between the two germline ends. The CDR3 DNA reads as TGCAGCGTTGATTATCCCCCGGGCACAGATACGCAGTATTTT. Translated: CSVDYPPGTDTQYF.

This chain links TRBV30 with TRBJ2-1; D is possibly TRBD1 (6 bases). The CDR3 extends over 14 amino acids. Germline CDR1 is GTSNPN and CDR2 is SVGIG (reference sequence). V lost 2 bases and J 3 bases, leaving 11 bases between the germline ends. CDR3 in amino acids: CAWSHPDSYNEQFF. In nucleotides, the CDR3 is TGTGCCTGGAGTCACCCGGACAGCTACAATGAGCAGTTCTTC.

CDR3 protein: CASSLEEPYEQYF. Here the CDR3 DNA reads TGTGCCAGCAGTTTAGAGGAACCCTACGAGCAGTACTTC. This sequence joins TRBV28 and TRBJ2-7, with unresolved D. The V gene's germline CDR1 is MDHEN and CDR2 SYDVKM. The length of the CDR3 is 13 residues. V lost 2 bases to trimming and J lost 2 bases, with 7 bases between them. The variable domain in full, with the rest retrieved from reference TRBV28 and TRBJ2-7, is DVKVTQSSRYLVKRTGEKVFLECVQDMDHENMFWYRQDPGLGLRLIYFSYDVKMKEKGDIPEGYSVSREKKERFSLILESASTNQTSMYLCASSLEEPYEQYFGPGTRLTVT.

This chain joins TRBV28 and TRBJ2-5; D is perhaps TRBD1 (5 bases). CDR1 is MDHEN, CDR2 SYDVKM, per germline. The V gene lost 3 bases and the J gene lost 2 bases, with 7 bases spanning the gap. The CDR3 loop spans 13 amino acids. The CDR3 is CASSLTAQETQYF. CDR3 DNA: TGTGCCAGCAGTTTGACAGCACAAGAGACCCAGTACTTC.

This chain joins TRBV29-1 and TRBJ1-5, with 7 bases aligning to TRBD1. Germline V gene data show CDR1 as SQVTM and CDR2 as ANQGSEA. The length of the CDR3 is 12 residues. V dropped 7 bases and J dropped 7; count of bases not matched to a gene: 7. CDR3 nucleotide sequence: TGCAGCGGAGACAGGGTCCGCCAGCCCCAGCATTTT. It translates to CSGDRVRQPQHF.

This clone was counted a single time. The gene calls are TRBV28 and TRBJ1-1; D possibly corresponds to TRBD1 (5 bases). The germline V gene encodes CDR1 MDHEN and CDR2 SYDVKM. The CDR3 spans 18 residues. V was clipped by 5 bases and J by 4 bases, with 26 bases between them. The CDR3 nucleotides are TGTGCCAGCAGTCCTGGGGGACTGACCCGAGGAATGGGCACTGAAGCTTTCTTT. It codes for CASSPGGLTRGMGTEAFF.

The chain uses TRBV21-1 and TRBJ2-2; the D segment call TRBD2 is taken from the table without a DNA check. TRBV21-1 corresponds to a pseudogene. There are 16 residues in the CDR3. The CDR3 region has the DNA TGTGCCAGCAGCAAGGTTGTTCGGGGGGGCACCGGGGAGCTGTTTTTT. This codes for CASSKVVRGGTGELFF.

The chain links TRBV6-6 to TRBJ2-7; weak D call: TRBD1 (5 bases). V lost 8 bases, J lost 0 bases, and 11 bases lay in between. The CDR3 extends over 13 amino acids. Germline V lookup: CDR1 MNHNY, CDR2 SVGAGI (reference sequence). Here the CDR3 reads CASGQLSSYEQYF. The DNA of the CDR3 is TGTGCCAGCGGACAATTGAGCTCCTACGAGCAGTACTTC.

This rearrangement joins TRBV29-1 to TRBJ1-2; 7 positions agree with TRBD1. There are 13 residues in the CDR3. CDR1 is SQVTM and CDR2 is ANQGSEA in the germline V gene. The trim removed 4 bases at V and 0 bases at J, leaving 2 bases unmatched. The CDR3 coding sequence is TGCAGCGTTGCTGACAGGGCTAACTATGGCTACACCTTC. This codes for CSVADRANYGYTF.